This record covers a single T cell receptor beta chain. TCRdb keeps only in-frame clones here, not all; method: immunoSEQ multiplex PCR. In the table there are about 200,000 clones, around 82% of which are singletons. The data derive from a study of blood T cell repertoires in COVID-19. Looked up from germline, CDR1 is GTSNPN and CDR2 is SVGIG (reference sequence). The V end was cut by 2 bases, the J end by 11 bases, with 16 bases between. The CDR3 is 12 residues long. This sequence was found in a woman aged 55-70 years with acute COVID-19. V usage is TRBV30 and J usage is TRBJ2-7; the D gene is possibly TRBD2 (5 bases). Material: PBMCs or T cells enriched from blood (not recorded which). The CDR3 sequence: CAWSIALQRKYF. Here the CDR3 DNA reads TGTGCCTGGAGTATAGCACTCCAGCGGAAGTACTTC.